This TCR beta chain was retrieved from a study of OX40 agonist ivuxolimab in advanced cancers. The overall study: Six ivuxolimab dose levels, 0.01 to 10 mg/kg, were given intravenously every 2 weeks.

The sample holds a few counts of this clone. Its antigen is as yet unknown. The CDR3 has 15 residues. V shed 0 bases and J shed 1 base, with 10 bases lying between them. In germline, CDR1 is SEHNR, CDR2 FQNEAQ (reference sequence). Produced via immunoSEQ multiplex PCR; TCRdb's table is partial and in-frame only. The data contain 95,000 to 100,000 clones, 70% to 85% of them seen just once; the ten biggest clones take up about 1.6%. Study results and caveats: Average numbers of expanded clones were greater in CD8+ T cells than in CD4+.

The clonotype originates from an adult with an advanced solid tumor such as melanoma, head and neck, liver or kidney cancer. The source material was CD4+ or CD8+ T cells sorted from blood, sampled in a trial of the OX40 agonist ivuxolimab. The chain joins TRBV7-9 to TRBJ2-7, with D tentatively TRBD1 (5 bases). CDR3 in amino acids: CASSLAGVGSYEQYF. The CDR3 DNA follows: TGTGCCAGCAGCTTAGCAGGGGTGGGTTCCTACGAGCAGTACTTC.